This TCR beta chain was obtained from a study of blood T cell repertoires in COVID-19. Study overall: Whether acute or convalescent, the COVID-19 samples came from the United States, Italy and Spain. The cDNA or gDNA used as material had been derived from T cells, B-cell-depleted T cells, or PBMCs.

In the study's own analysis: Amplifying reference gene primers gave estimates of nucleated cell counts. The protocol was immunoSEQ multiplex PCR, while the TCRdb copy is restricted to in-frame clones and leaves out a portion. D and trimming were read from the DNA, whereas the V and J calls and clone size are those reported in that table. The sample yields 200,000 to 250,000 clones, about 90% seen once. The study drew participants aged about 18 to 89 years from some 25 US areas. This sequence was found in a woman aged 25 to 45 who had been exposed to COVID-19. Specimen: PBMCs or T cells enriched from blood (not recorded which).

The CDR3 region is CASSRTGGITSTEAFF. In DNA, the CDR3 is TGTGCCAGCAGCCGGACAGGGGGTATAACGAGCACTGAAGCTTTCTTT. The chain couples TRBV7-9 to TRBJ1-1; TRBD1 aligns across 10 bases. V shed 5 bases and J 4 bases; nucleotides not matched to a gene: 10. The CDR3 runs to 16 residues. Looked up from germline, CDR1 is SEHNR and CDR2 is FQNEAQ (reference sequence).